This entry describes one T cell receptor beta chain. Its antigen is not identified. A read error may account for a junction end that differs from germline. The data stem from a study of identical twins. Notes on the study in general: With abundant cord blood beta clonotypes, insertions were fewer; memory repertoires showed no such pattern.

Germline V CDR1 and CDR2: SGHTA, FQGTGA. CDR3 length: 16 residues. cDNA carried unique molecular identifiers, and a universal primer site was added by template switching. From the 5' RACE reads, TCRdb called clonotypes with MiXCR, one entry per CDR3 protein. This table has hundreds of thousands of distinct CDR3 sequences, over 9% appearing once. This sample was shared with a second study, whose subject was yellow fever vaccine responses in identical twins. That work states: Twin vaccine T cell responses reportedly seemed partly convergent, partly personalized.

Sequencing input: CD8+ T cells sorted from blood. This sequence originates from a woman aged 18-29 years in good health. The chain has TRBV7-3 and TRBJ2-2; TRBD2 matches 12 bases. The CDR3, as DNA: TGTGCCAGCAGCCTAACTAGCGGGAGGATTACCGGGGAGCTGTTTTTT. Translating it yields CASSLTSGRITGELFF. The full variable domain, rest sourced from reference TRBV7-3 and TRBJ2-2, is GAGVSQTPSNKVTEKGKYVELRCDPISGHTALYWYRQSLGQGPEFLIYFQGTGAADDSGLPNDRFFAVRPEGSVSTLKIQRTERGDSAVYLCASSLTSGRITGELFFGEGSRLTVL.